The 4 T cell receptor beta chains presented below share a single source sample, sequenced in a study of cytomegalovirus exposure and HLA in healthy donors. The PCR contained 60 Vbeta and 13 Jbeta primers. The assay was immunoSEQ multiplex PCR, and TCRdb's table has in-frame clones only and misses some. The repertoire holds roughly 150,000 clones, with 65% to 90% as singletons. The specimen was PBMCs. The source of these receptors is a male donor in good health and CMV-seronegative.

Of note for this clone: A junction boundary mismatches the germline segment, possibly from a read error. The chain joins TRBV5-6 to TRBJ1-3, with D hard to call. CDR1 SGHDT and CDR2 YYEEEE come from the germline V gene. This CDR3 has 15 amino acids. This CDR3 is CANSLQAAQGNTIYF. The CDR3, as DNA: TGTGCCAACAGCTTACAAGCCGCACAGGGAAACACCATATATTTT.

Only one count was recorded for this clone. The chain has TRBV18 and TRBJ2-1; 8 positions match TRBD2. From germline, CDR1 is KGHSH and CDR2 LQKENI. V shed 3 bases, J shed 6 bases, and the junction held 1 base outside the gene matches. The CDR3 extends over 13 amino acids. CDR3 in amino acids: CASSPAGGNEQFF. For the CDR3, the DNA is TGTGCCAGCTCACCCGCGGGAGGCAATGAGCAGTTCTTC. Supplemented by reference TRBV18 and TRBJ2-1, the full variable domain reads NAGVMQNPRHLVRRRGQEARLRCSPMKGHSHVYWYRQLPEEGLKFMVYLQKENIIDESGMPKERFSAEFPKEGPSILRIQQVVRGDSAAYFCASSPAGGNEQFFGPGTRLTVL.

This clone occurred a few times. This chain connects TRBV10-3 to TRBJ2-3; 9 bases match TRBD2. Trimming took 2 bases from V and 4 from J; bases not matched to a gene: 10. This CDR3 spans 17 amino acids. The germline CDR1 and CDR2 sequences are ENHRY and SYGVKD. This chain's CDR3 is CAISETFGGGVSDTQYF. CDR3 nucleotide sequence: TGTGCCATCAGTGAGACGTTTGGCGGGGGGGTTTCAGATACGCAGTATTTT.

The chain recombines TRBV5-1 with TRBJ2-7; TRBD2 matches at 11 bases. Germline-derived CDR1 and CDR2 are SGHRS and YFSETQ. CDR3 length: 16 residues. The V segment lost 0 bases and the J segment 5 bases; nucleotides outside the gene matches: 7. The CDR3 reads CASSLALGLAVHEQYF. DNA for the CDR3: TGCGCCAGCAGCTTGGCCCTGGGACTAGCGGTCCACGAGCAGTACTTC.